The subject of this entry is one T cell receptor (beta chain). What it binds is not known. These data are taken from a study of T cells in Graves' hyperthyroidism and ophthalmopathy. Study conclusions and caveats: A model of 13 V-J features distinguished ophthalmopathy from stable hyperthyroidism. The majority of expanded thyroid clonotypes above 0.001 also appeared in blood.

Per the germline V gene, CDR1 is SGHRS and CDR2 is YFSETQ. This CDR3 region has 15 residues. The V and J ends lost 4 bases and 0 bases, in that order; junction bases with no gene match: 7. Uncontrolled infections, other autoimmune diseases, pregnancy or lactation led to exclusion of patients. Amplification targeted TCR beta CDR3 regions from RNA transcripts. The HTBI primer set served for first-round RT-PCR of the TCR CDR3. TCRdb reprocessed the multiplex PCR reads with MiXCR, giving one entry per CDR3 protein. The repertoire has over 500,000 distinct CDR3 sequences, more than 15% of them found once; the top ten carry 25% to 30%.

The sample taken for sequencing was blood. The source is a woman aged 30 to 39 with Graves' ophthalmopathy. The chain joins TRBV5-1 to TRBJ2-7; 7 nucleotides match TRBD1. As DNA, the CDR3 is TGCGCCAGCAGCGCTAAACAGGGGAGCTCCTACGAGCAGTACTTC. Translating gives CASSAKQGSSYEQYF.